This entry is about one T cell receptor (beta chain). Its cognate antigen is unknown. This sample stems from a study of T cell responses to AZD1222 COVID-19 vaccine. The study, taken as a whole, reports: Without day 14 samples, only post-peak T cell repertoires were studied.

V gave up 8 bases and J gave up 1 base, with 14 bases separating them. Looked up from germline, CDR1 is SNHLY and CDR2 is FYNNEI. CDR3 size: 14 residues. Only in-frame clones appear in the TCRdb table, and some are missing; sequencing was by immunoSEQ multiplex PCR. The table has approximately 100,000 clones, just over 85% seen once; the top ten hold around 1.5%. The J gene is TRBJ1-1, the V gene TRBV2; weak D call: TRBD1 (5 bases). The receptor's source is an adult in good health. Sequences were derived from peripheral blood, sampled on day 0 of AZD1222 vaccination. The CDR3 protein is CASAQRGPNTEAFF. CDR3 DNA: TGTGCCAGCGCTCAGAGGGGACCGAACACTGAAGCTTTCTTT.